The present T cell receptor beta chain was sequenced within a study of CXCR3-negative and CXCR3-positive naive CD8 T cells. Study conclusions and caveats: Both of the naive subsets showed about the same high diversity, but memory CD8+ cells had much less.

As to this clonotype: The antigen is not known.

The authors prepared UMI-labeled TRB cDNA libraries by 5' RACE. TCRdb reprocessed the 5' RACE reads; each CDR3 protein has one entry and no DNA is given. The sample shows about 40,000 distinct CDR3 sequences, and roughly 7.7% sits with its ten largest clones. The V gene's germline CDR1 is DFQATT and CDR2 SNEGSKA (reference sequence). CDR3 size: 15 residues. V and J are TRBV20-1 and TRBJ2-4; TCRdb picks TRBD1, but there is no DNA to check that call. The material sequenced was memory CD8+ T cells from blood. The clonotype originates from a human donor in good health. Some clones in this sample may be carry-over from other donors' samples. The CDR3 loop reads CSAAETRDRGHIQYF.